Included here is one T cell receptor (beta chain) sequence, with context. Assay: immunoSEQ multiplex PCR; the TCRdb copy retains only in-frame clones and omits some. The sample holds fewer than 350,000 clones, 70% to 90% seen once. The record originates from a study of blood T cell repertoires in COVID-19. The CDR3 is 13 residues long. V was clipped by 6 bases and J by 2 bases, with 11 bases between them. The sequence derives from a woman in her 30s with acute COVID-19. V is TRBV12-3 or TRBV12-4 and J is TRBJ2-7, with a weak D call TRBD1 (5 bases). The sequenced material came from PBMCs or T cells enriched from blood (not recorded which). DNA for the CDR3: TGTGCCAGCAGCCCAGGGTCCCCCTACGAGCAGTACTTC. This translates into CASSPGSPYEQYF.